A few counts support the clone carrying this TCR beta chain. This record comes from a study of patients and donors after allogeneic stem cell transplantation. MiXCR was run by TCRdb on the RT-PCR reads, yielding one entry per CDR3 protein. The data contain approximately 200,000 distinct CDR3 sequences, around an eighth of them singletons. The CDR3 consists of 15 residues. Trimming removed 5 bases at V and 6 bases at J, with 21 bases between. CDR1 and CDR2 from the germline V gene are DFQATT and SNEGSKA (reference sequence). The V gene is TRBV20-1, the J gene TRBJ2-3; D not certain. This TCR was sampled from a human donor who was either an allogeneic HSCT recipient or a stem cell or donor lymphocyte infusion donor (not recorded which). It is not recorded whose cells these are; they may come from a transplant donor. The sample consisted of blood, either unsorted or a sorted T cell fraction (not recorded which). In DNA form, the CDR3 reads TGCAGTGCTTCCCCCTGGACCCAGAAGGCGGATACGCAGTATTTT. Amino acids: CSASPWTQKADTQYF.